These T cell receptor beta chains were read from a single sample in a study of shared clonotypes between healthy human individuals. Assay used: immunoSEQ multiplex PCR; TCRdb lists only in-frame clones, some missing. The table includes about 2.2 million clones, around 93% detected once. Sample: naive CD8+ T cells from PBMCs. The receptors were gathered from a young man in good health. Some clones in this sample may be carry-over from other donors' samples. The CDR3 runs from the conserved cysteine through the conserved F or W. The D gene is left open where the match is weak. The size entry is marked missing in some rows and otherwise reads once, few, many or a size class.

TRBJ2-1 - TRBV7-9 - CASSYSLSDEQFF TGTGCCAGCAGCTACTCTCTTTCAGATGAGCAGTTCTTC
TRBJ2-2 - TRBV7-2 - CASSLGRAANTGELFF TGTGCCAGCAGCTTAGGGCGCGCCGCGAACACCGGGGAGCTGTTTTTT
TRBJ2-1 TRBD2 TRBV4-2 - CASSQAPSTSGSYNEQFF TGTGCCAGCAGCCAAGCCCCCTCGACTAGCGGGAGCTACAATGAGCAGTTCTTC
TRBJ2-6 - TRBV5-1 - CASRWRDGHSGANVLTF TGCGCCAGCAGGTGGAGGGACGGTCACTCTGGGGCCAACGTCCTGACTTTC
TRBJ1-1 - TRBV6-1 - CASSASHGRGSEAFF TGTGCCAGCAGTGCCTCACATGGTCGGGGAAGTGAAGCTTTCTTT
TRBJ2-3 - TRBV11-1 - CASSLGRGRRTDTQYF TGTGCCAGCAGCTTAGGGAGGGGGCGACGTACAGATACGCAGTATTTT
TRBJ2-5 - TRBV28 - CASSFMLGEETQYF TGTGCCAGCAGCTTTATGTTGGGGGAGGAGACCCAGTACTTC
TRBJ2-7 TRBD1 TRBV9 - CASSMGQGSYEQYF TGTGCCAGCAGCATGGGACAGGGCTCCTACGAGCAGTACTTC
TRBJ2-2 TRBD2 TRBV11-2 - CASSPQGLAGSGELFF TGTGCCAGCAGCCCGCAGGGACTAGCGGGATCCGGGGAGCTGTTTTTT
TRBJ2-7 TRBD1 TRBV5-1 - CASSLAVGGRYEQYF TGCGCCAGCAGCTTGGCCGTAGGGGGCAGATACGAGCAGTACTTC
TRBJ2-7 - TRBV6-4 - CASSVGTFLTYEQYF TGTGCCAGCAGTGTCGGTACCTTTCTTACCTACGAGCAGTACTTC
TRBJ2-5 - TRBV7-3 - CASSFGAAETQYF TGTGCCAGCAGCTTCGGGGCGGCAGAGACCCAGTACTTC
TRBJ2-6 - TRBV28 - CASSWITSGANVLTF TGTGCCAGCAGTTGGATAACCTCTGGGGCCAACGTCCTGACTTTC
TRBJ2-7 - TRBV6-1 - CASSDRGGSYEQYF TGTGCCAGCAGTGATCGTGGGGGGTCCTACGAGCAGTACTTC
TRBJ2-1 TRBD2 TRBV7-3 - CASGPSGSSEQFF TGTGCCAGCGGGCCTAGCGGGAGTAGTGAGCAGTTCTTC
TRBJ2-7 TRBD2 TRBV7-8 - CASSRGVVGSYEQYF TGTGCCAGCAGCCGGGGGGTTGTTGGTTCCTACGAGCAGTACTTC
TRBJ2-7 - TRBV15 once CATSRNPGYPYEQYF TGTGCCACCAGCAGAAACCCGGGATACCCCTACGAGCAGTACTTC
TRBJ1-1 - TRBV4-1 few CASSHVGLDTEAFF TGCGCCAGCAGCCATGTCGGTTTGGACACTGAAGCTTTCTTT
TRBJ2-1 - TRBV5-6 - CASSVSGWGHEQFF TGTGCCAGCAGCGTCTCTGGATGGGGTCATGAGCAGTTCTTC
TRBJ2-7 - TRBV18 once CASSPPSGGNSYEQYF TGTGCCAGCTCACCACCGTCCGGGGGAAATTCCTACGAGCAGTACTTC
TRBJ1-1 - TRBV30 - CAWSPKYIDKNTEAFF TGTGCCTGGAGTCCAAAGTACATCGACAAGAACACTGAAGCTTTCTTT
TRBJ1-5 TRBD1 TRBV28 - CASSNQGAGNQPQHF TGTGCCAGCAGTAACCAGGGGGCCGGCAATCAGCCCCAGCATTTT
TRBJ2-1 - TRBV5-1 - CASSLAVLSYNEQFF TGCGCCAGCAGCTTGGCCGTCCTCTCCTACAATGAGCAGTTCTTC
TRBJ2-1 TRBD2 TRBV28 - CASGLAGGDNEQFF TGTGCCAGCGGACTAGCGGGAGGCGACAATGAGCAGTTCTTC
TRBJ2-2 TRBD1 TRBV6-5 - CASSGQETNTGELFF TGTGCCAGCAGTGGACAGGAGACGAACACCGGGGAGCTGTTTTTT
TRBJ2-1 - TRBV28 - CASSLNIGLAYNEQFF TGTGCCAGCAGTTTGAATATTGGACTGGCTTACAATGAGCAGTTCTTC
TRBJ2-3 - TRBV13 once CASSYAAVGLETKDTQYF TGTGCCAGCAGCTACGCCGCTGTGGGACTGGAAACGAAGGATACGCAGTATTTT
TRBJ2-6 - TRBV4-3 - CASSQGTANSGANVLTF TGCGCCAGCAGCCAAGGTACCGCAAACTCTGGGGCCAACGTCCTGACTTTC
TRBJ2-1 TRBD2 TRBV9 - CASSSGTSALNEQFF TGTGCCAGCAGCTCGGGGACTAGCGCTCTAAATGAGCAGTTCTTC
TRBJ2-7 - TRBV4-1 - CASSHPSYEQYF TGCGCCAGCAGCCACCCCTCCTACGAGCAGTACTTC
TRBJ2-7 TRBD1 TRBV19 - CASSISNRAGGNEQYF TGTGCCAGTAGTATAAGCAACCGGGCAGGGGGCAACGAGCAGTACTTC
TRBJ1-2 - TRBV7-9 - CASSLPRYDSNYGYTF TGTGCCAGCAGCTTACCGAGATATGACAGTAACTATGGCTACACCTTC
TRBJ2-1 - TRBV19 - CASSITLYNEQFF TGTGCCAGTAGTATTACCCTATACAATGAGCAGTTCTTC